The 32 T cell receptor beta chains below come from one sample, sequenced in a study of cytomegalovirus exposure and HLA in healthy donors. Assay used: immunoSEQ multiplex PCR; TCRdb lists only in-frame clones, some missing. Here the sample spans hundreds of thousands of clones, 80% to 95% being singletons. Sample: PBMCs. These receptors originate from a woman younger than 45 in good health and CMV-seronegative.

The chain links TRBV7-9 to TRBJ2-7, with a weak D call TRBD2 (6 bases). This CDR3 is 15 amino acids long. Germline V gives CDR1 SEHNR, CDR2 FQNEAQ (reference sequence). V was clipped by 5 bases and J by 1 base, with 15 bases between them. CDR3 region: CASSPGGKNSYEQYF. Here the CDR3 DNA reads TGTGCCAGCAGCCCCGGGGGTAAGAATTCCTACGAGCAGTACTTC.

This chain uses TRBV19 with TRBJ2-3; D uncertain. Looked up from germline, CDR1 is LNHDA and CDR2 is SQIVND (reference sequence). The V gene lost 5 bases and the J gene lost 2 bases, with 11 bases spanning the gap. The CDR3 covers 14 residues. CDR3 residues: CASSASVNTDTQYF. Written as DNA, the CDR3 is TGTGCCAGTAGTGCCTCGGTGAACACAGATACGCAGTATTTT.

The chain employs TRBV21-1 and TRBJ2-7; no check of the table's D call, TRBD2, against the DNA was made. TRBV21-1 is a pseudogene. The CDR3 extends over 17 amino acids. In DNA form, the CDR3 reads TGTGCCAGCAGCAAGTCCCCCGTAGCGGGCAGCTCCTACGAGCAGTACTTC. Encoded protein: CASSKSPVAGSSYEQYF.

The gene calls are TRBV5-1 and TRBJ2-7; D ambiguous. This CDR3 has 14 amino acids. The V gene lost 0 bases and the J gene lost 0 bases, with 7 bases spanning the gap. CDR1 is SGHRS and CDR2 is YFSETQ in the germline V gene. This CDR3 reads CASSLEGTSYEQYF. CDR3 sequence (DNA): TGCGCCAGCAGCTTGGAGGGTACCTCCTACGAGCAGTACTTC.

V is TRBV11-2 and J is TRBJ2-3; a possible D gene is TRBD2 (5 bases). The CDR3 has 13 residues. V was pared by 4 bases and J by 6 bases, with 11 bases between. CDR1 and CDR2 from the germline V gene are SGHAT and FQNNGV. For the CDR3, the DNA is TGTGCCAGCAGCTCCACTAGGGAGGATACGCAGTATTTT. Its translation is CASSSTREDTQYF.

The chain couples TRBV2 to TRBJ2-7, with D uncertain. Trimming shortened V by 8 bases and J by 2 bases, and 10 bases separated the two germline ends. There are 12 residues in the CDR3. Germline V gene sequence: CDR1 SNHLY, CDR2 FYNNEI. CDR3 loop: CASGPETYEQYF. CDR3 coding DNA: TGTGCCAGCGGACCGGAGACCTACGAGCAGTACTTC.

The V gene is TRBV6-5, the J gene TRBJ1-2; no firm D call. Germline values: CDR1 MNHEY, CDR2 SVGAGI. Trimming took off 5 bases at V and 0 bases at J, with 4 bases between the two ends. The CDR3 is 12 residues long. This CDR3 reads CASSPTNYGYTF. The CDR3 DNA is TGTGCCAGCAGTCCGACTAACTATGGCTACACCTTC.

The chain joins TRBV19 to TRBJ2-7, with TRBD2 matching 7 bases. With V trimmed by 5 bases and J by 3 bases, 10 bases remained unmatched. The CDR3 totals 15 residues. CDR1 is LNHDA and CDR2 is SQIVND in the germline V gene (reference sequence). The CDR3 loop is CASSSSGTPLYEQYF. The CDR3 DNA reads TGTGCCAGTAGTTCGAGCGGGACTCCACTCTACGAGCAGTACTTC.

The chain combines TRBV7-8 with TRBJ2-4; 8 bases fit TRBD1. From germline, CDR1 is SGHVS and CDR2 FQNEAQ. After removal of 5 bases from V and 0 bases from J, the junction contained 3 bases not matched to a gene. The CDR3 totals 15 residues. The CDR3 DNA reads as TGTGCCAGCAGCACGGACAGGGCAGCCAAAAACATTCAGTACTTC. Encoded protein: CASSTDRAAKNIQYF.

The CDR3 here is CASSQDPQDRGPYNEQFF. The CDR3 coding sequence is TGCGCCAGCAGCCAAGACCCTCAGGACAGGGGACCCTACAATGAGCAGTTCTTC. V is TRBV4-3 and J is TRBJ2-1, with 9 bases lining up with TRBD1. CDR1 and CDR2 (germline): LGHNA, YSLEER. The CDR3 length is 18 residues. With 0 bases clipped from V and 2 bases from J, the junction kept 8 bases outside the gene matches.

CDR3 sequence (DNA): TGCGCCAGCAGCCTCGGGACTATCAACTACGAGCAGTACTTC. Its protein is CASSLGTINYEQYF. The chain employs TRBV5-1 and TRBJ2-7, with 7 bases fitting TRBD2. The CDR3 loop spans 14 amino acids. Germline V gives CDR1 SGHRS, CDR2 YFSETQ. J was trimmed by 3 bases and V by 4 bases; bases with no gene match: 7.

This chain joins TRBV6-1 and TRBJ2-5; no clear D. V lost 7 bases and J 3 bases, leaving 12 bases between the germline ends. CDR1 and CDR2 from the germline V gene are MNHNS and SASEGT. The CDR3 runs 13 residues. Here the CDR3 DNA reads TGTGCCAGCAATTCCGGCGCCGAAGAGACCCAGTACTTC. Amino acid sequence: CASNSGAEETQYF.

Only one count was recorded for this clone. The chain joins TRBV9 to TRBJ1-2; the D is unclear. Trimming stripped 1 base from V and 1 base from J, with 2 bases between. The CDR3 covers 12 residues. Germline loops: CDR1 SGDLS, CDR2 YYNGEE. The CDR3 DNA reads TGTGCCAGCAGCGTATATAACTATGGCTACACCTTC. Its protein is CASSVYNYGYTF. The whole variable domain, filled in from reference TRBV9 and TRBJ1-2, reads DSGVTQTPKHLITATGQRVTLRCSPRSGDLSVYWYQQSLDQGLQFLIQYYNGEERAKGNILERFSAQQFPDLHSELNLSSLELGDSALYFCASSVYNYGYTFGSGTRLTVV.

This clone was found once. Distinct nucleotide sequences in the sample also encode this CDR3. V is TRBV5-1 and J is TRBJ2-5; D is uncertain. Germline CDR1 and CDR2: SGHRS and YFSETQ. V was cut by 0 bases and J by 2 bases, with 5 bases left in between. The CDR3 spans 13 residues. The CDR3 DNA follows: TGCGCCAGCAGCTTGGGGGGACAAGAGACCCAGTACTTC. Its protein product is CASSLGGQETQYF. Based on the CDR3 plus reference TRBV5-1 and TRBJ2-5, the full variable domain is KAGVTQTPRYLIKTRGQQVTLSCSPISGHRSVSWYQQTPGQGLQFLFEYFSETQRNKGNFPGRFSGRQFSNSRSEMNVSTLELGDSALYLCASSLGGQETQYFGPGTRLLVL.

This chain connects TRBV19 to TRBJ2-7; perhaps D is TRBD1 or TRBD2 (5 bases each). The ends were cut back, 6 bases at V and 4 bases at J, with 13 bases in the middle. The CDR3 is 13 amino acids. Germline-derived CDR1 and CDR2 are LNHDA and SQIVND (reference sequence). This chain's CDR3 is CASSLRDDYEQYF. The DNA of the CDR3 is TGTGCCAGTAGCCTCCGGGACGATTACGAGCAGTACTTC.

This chain uses TRBV15 with TRBJ2-1; no reliable D call. The V gene lost 1 base and the J gene lost 0 bases, with 19 bases spanning the gap. From germline, CDR1 is LNHNV and CDR2 YYDKDF (reference sequence). This CDR3 contains 19 residues. The CDR3 DNA sequence: TGTGCCACCAGCAGAGGCACGTGGGTCTCAGCAAGCTCCTACAATGAGCAGTTCTTC. Amino acid sequence: CATSRGTWVSASSYNEQFF.

The chain recombines TRBV15 with TRBJ2-7, with D unresolved. This CDR3 contains 13 residues. Trimming removed 4 bases from V and 0 bases from J, with 7 bases in between. Germline assignment: CDR1 LNHNV and CDR2 YYDKDF (reference sequence). The CDR3 DNA sequence: TGTGCCACCAGCACGGGCAGCTCCTACGAGCAGTACTTC. It encodes CATSTGSSYEQYF.

The CDR3 coding sequence is TGCAGCGTTGATACGGCTAGCGGAGCGGGAGAGCAGTACTTC. Translating it yields CSVDTASGAGEQYF. The chain uses TRBV29-1 and TRBJ2-7; 7 nucleotides match TRBD2. Germline lookup yields CDR1 SQVTM and CDR2 ANQGSEA. CDR3 length equals 14 residues. V was clipped by 3 bases and J by 7 bases; unmatched bases: 12.

The DNA of the CDR3 is TGTGCCAGTAGTATAGGCCGAGAAGGCTACAATGAGCAGTTCTTC. It translates to CASSIGREGYNEQFF. The genes are TRBV19 and TRBJ2-1; no reliable D call. Germline lookup yields CDR1 LNHDA and CDR2 SQIVND (reference sequence). Deletions cut 1 base from V and 3 bases from J, with 10 bases between. The length of the CDR3 is 15 residues. The entire variable domain, with the rest obtained from reference TRBV19 and TRBJ2-1, is as follows: DGGITQSPKYLFRKEGQNVTLSCEQNLNHDAMYWYRQDPGQGLRLIYYSQIVNDFQKGDIAEGYSVSREKKESFPLTVTSAQKNPTAFYLCASSIGREGYNEQFFGPGTRLTVL.

This chain uses TRBV7-6 with TRBJ1-2; TRBD1 is a possible D gene (5 bases). Germline CDR1 SGHVS, CDR2 FNYEAQ. V dropped 11 bases and J dropped 0 bases, with 16 bases sitting between them. This CDR3 region has 14 residues. The CDR3: CALKQGPPNYGYTF. In nucleotides, the CDR3 is TGTGCCTTAAAGCAGGGTCCCCCTAACTATGGCTACACCTTC. The variable domain in full, completed from reference TRBV7-6 and TRBJ1-2, reads GAGVSQSPRYKVTKRGQDVALRCDPISGHVSLYWYRQALGQGPEFLTYFNYEAQQDKSGLPNDRFSAERPEGSISTLTIQRTEQRDSAMYRCALKQGPPNYGYTFGSGTRLTVV.

V is TRBV5-1 and J is TRBJ2-3; TRBD2 aligns across 7 bases. The CDR3 spans 14 residues. Per germline, CDR1 SGHRS and CDR2 YFSETQ. V shed 4 bases, J shed 5 bases, and the junction held 7 bases outside the gene matches. The CDR3 sequence is CASSGGRGGDTQYF. CDR3 nucleotide sequence: TGCGCCAGCAGCGGCGGGAGAGGAGGAGATACGCAGTATTTT.

This sequence joins TRBV25-1 and TRBJ2-5, with D possibly TRBD1 on 5 matching bases. CDR3 length: 13 residues. V was cut by 6 bases and J by 0 bases, with 8 bases left in between. Germline CDR1 reads MGHDK; CDR2 reads SYGVNS. CDR3 sequence reads: CASRGQDQETQYF. The CDR3 DNA is TGTGCCAGCAGGGGGCAGGACCAAGAGACCCAGTACTTC. Variable domain in full (rest from reference TRBV25-1 and TRBJ2-5): EADIYQTPRYLVIGTGKKITLECSQTMGHDKMYWYQQDPGMELHLIHYSYGVNSTEKGDLSSESTVSRIRTEHFPLTLESARPSHTSQYLCASRGQDQETQYFGPGTRLLVL.

The CDR3, as DNA: TGTGCCAGCAGCCCTGGGACTAGCGGGAGGGATGAGCAGTTCTTC. This codes for CASSPGTSGRDEQFF. V is TRBV7-9 and J is TRBJ2-1; 16 bases fit TRBD2. Germline CDR1 is SEHNR and CDR2 is FQNEAQ (reference sequence). The V gene end was trimmed by 5 bases and the J gene end by 8 bases; junction bases not matched to a gene: 3. This CDR3 has 15 amino acids.

Written as DNA, the CDR3 is TGTGCCTGGAGTGTAAATAATAATTCACCCCTCCACTTT. Its protein product is CAWSVNNNSPLHF. This chain links TRBV30 with TRBJ1-6; no clear D gene. V lost 0 bases to trimming and J lost 5 bases, with 5 bases between them. CDR1 is GTSNPN, CDR2 SVGIG, per germline (reference sequence). The CDR3 runs to 13 residues.

The chain uses TRBV2 and TRBJ2-2; no reliable D call. The CDR3 runs to 13 residues. V gave up 7 bases and J gave up 1 base, with 7 bases separating them. The germline V gene has CDR1 SNHLY and CDR2 FYNNEI. CDR3 nucleotide sequence: TGTGCCAGCAAGGTGGTGAACACCGGGGAGCTGTTTTTT. It codes for CASKVVNTGELFF.

The rearrangement uses TRBV5-6 and TRBJ1-5; no clear D. The length of the CDR3 is 13 residues. V lost 0 bases, J lost 6 bases, and 7 bases lay in between. CDR1 is SGHDT and CDR2 is YYEEEE in the germline V gene. Here the CDR3 reads CASSLGGIQPQHF. The CDR3 DNA follows: TGTGCCAGCAGCTTGGGCGGGATTCAGCCCCAGCATTTT.

CDR3 loop: CATSRDQPGLAGKIQYF. The CDR3 nucleotides are TGTGCCACCAGCAGAGATCAGCCTGGGCTAGCGGGGAAGATCCAGTACTTC. V gene TRBV15 combines with J gene TRBJ2-5, with TRBD2 matching over 9 bases. Germline V lookup: CDR1 LNHNV, CDR2 YYDKDF (reference sequence). With V trimmed by 0 bases and J by 10 bases, 15 bases remained unmatched. The CDR3 totals 17 residues. The full variable domain, rest sourced from reference TRBV15 and TRBJ2-5, is DAMVIQNPRYQVTQFGKPVTLSCSQTLNHNVMYWYQQKSSQAPKLLFHYYDKDFNNEADTPDNFQSRRPNTSFCFLDIRSPGLGDTAMYLCATSRDQPGLAGKIQYFGPGTRLLVL.

The V and J genes are TRBV6-1 and TRBJ1-1; D remains unclear. This CDR3 has 13 amino acids. Germline values: CDR1 MNHNS, CDR2 SASEGT. V shed 6 bases and J shed 1 base, with 9 bases lying between them. The DNA of the CDR3 is TGTGCCAGCAGGGGAGAAGGGAACACTGAAGCTTTCTTT. Its protein is CASRGEGNTEAFF.

The J gene is TRBJ2-5, the V gene TRBV5-1; TRBD1 agrees at 9 bases. The V segment lost 2 bases and the J segment 5 bases; nucleotides outside the gene matches: 19. Looked up from germline, CDR1 is SGHRS and CDR2 is YFSETQ. The CDR3 totals 19 residues. The CDR3 DNA reads TGCGCCAGCAGCTTCACCTGGACAGGGGTTCAGGTTTTCAGTGAGACCCAGTACTTC. This sequence encodes CASSFTWTGVQVFSETQYF.

This chain connects TRBV5-8 to TRBJ1-5, with D unresolved. The germline V gene encodes CDR1 SGHTS and CDR2 YDEGEE. This CDR3 has 11 residues. Trimming pared 3 bases from V and 7 bases from J, leaving 5 bases between. The CDR3 sequence: CASSWGQPQHF. In DNA, the CDR3 is TGTGCCAGCAGCTGGGGACAGCCCCAGCATTTT.

This chain links TRBV29-1 with TRBJ1-1; unclear D gene. The CDR3 is 12 amino acids. Trimming took off 8 bases at V and 1 base at J, with 11 bases between the two ends. CDR1 is SQVTM, CDR2 ANQGSEA, per germline. The CDR3 bases are TGCAGCTCGCACGAGGGGAACACTGAAGCTTTCTTT. Its protein is CSSHEGNTEAFF.

The rearrangement joins TRBV28 to TRBJ1-1, with 9 bases aligning to TRBD1. Germline CDR1 reads MDHEN; CDR2 reads SYDVKM. CDR3 length equals 19 residues. J lost 1 base, V lost 8 bases, and 20 bases had no gene match. Written as DNA, the CDR3 is TGTGCCAGCGGCTTGAAGTTCAGTGGGGACAGGGAGACGAACACTGAAGCTTTCTTT. As protein: CASGLKFSGDRETNTEAFF.